The sequence of this TCR beta chain was determined in a study of identical twins. TCRdb re-called the 5' RACE reads with MiXCR, one entry per CDR3 protein. Of fewer than 550,000 distinct CDR3 sequences in the sample, about 16% are singletons; the top ten hold roughly 0.46%. Trimming removed 4 bases from V and 4 bases from J; junction bases left unmatched: 4. There are 14 residues in the CDR3. Study results and limitations: Out-of-frame alpha sequences common to twins were enriched for low generation probability.

In every case, the donor was a healthy Caucasian. As to this clonotype: No antigen is known for it.

The same specimen was also included in a second study, on yellow fever vaccine responses in identical twins.

The chain uses TRBV12-3 or TRBV12-4 and TRBJ1-2; 9 bases match TRBD1. The TCR originated in a woman younger than 30 in good health. Sequenced material: CD4+ T cells sorted from blood. CDR3 coding DNA: TGTGCCAGCAGTTCGGGACAGGGCCCCTATGGCTACACCTTC. Residues: CASSSGQGPYGYTF.